This T cell receptor (beta chain) was sequenced in a study of blood T cells in healthy people across ages. Germline CDR1 SGHTA, CDR2 FQGNSA. This CDR3 comprises 15 residues. This clonotype occurred a few times. An end of the junction does not agree with germline; a read error may underlie this. Next came a second PCR, run for about 6 to 11 cycles, which used a sample-barcoded 5' primer along with a J-beta primer mix. TCRdb re-derived calls from the 5' RACE reads in MiXCR, one entry per CDR3 protein. This table holds approximately 800,000 distinct CDR3 sequences, 35% to 40% found once. Material: blood. This chain connects TRBV7-2 to TRBJ1-1; D is ambiguous. The receptor was derived from a man aged 18 to 29 in good health. The CDR3 nucleotides read TGTGCCAGCAGCTTAGTGAACATAATGAAAACTGAAGCTTTCTTT. This encodes CASSLVNIMKTEAFF.